Below, 12 T cell receptor beta chains from the same sample are listed, as sequenced in a study of CD8+CD57+ T cells in acquired aplastic anemia. Only patients with CD8+CD57+ cell expansion on flow cytometry were chosen for sequencing. Genomic DNA, the template, was used for profiling of the TCR beta VDJ and CDR3. TCRdb recomputed calls from the reads with MiXCR, one row per CDR3 protein. The sample lists under 200,000 distinct CDR3 sequences; less than 60% were seen once. Input material: sorted CD4+, CD8+, or CD8+CD57+ T cells (not recorded which) from PBMCs. All receptors come from a human donor with aplastic anemia.

This clonotype was counted ten times or more. This chain uses TRBV19 with TRBJ2-1; D ambiguous. This CDR3 is 14 amino acids long. V was cut by 5 bases and J by 4 bases, with 12 bases left in between. Germline V gene sequence: CDR1 LNHDA, CDR2 SQIVND (reference sequence). CDR3 bases: TGTGCCAGTAGTTACAAACCGGATTACAATGAGCAGTTCTTC. Its translation is CASSYKPDYNEQFF.

As concerns this clonotype: Being one base from a much bigger clone, this may be a read error. Given the absence of the conserved phenylalanine or tryptophan at the CDR3 end, a read error is likely. The rearrangement joins TRBV9 to TRBJ1-3; D gene unclear. There are 14 residues in the CDR3. Germline-derived CDR1 and CDR2 are SGDLS and YYNGEE. Trimming removed 3 bases at V and 0 bases at J, with 7 bases between. CDR3 coding DNA: TGTGCCAGCAGCGCCGCGATCTCTGGAAACACCATATATCTT. Amino acid sequence: CASSAAISGNTIYL.

The chain carries TRBV7-7 and TRBJ2-2; D may match TRBD1 or TRBD2 (5 bases each). V lost 4 bases, J lost 7 bases, and 13 bases lay in between. Looked up from germline, CDR1 is SSHAT and CDR2 is FNYEAQ (reference sequence). CDR3 size: 14 residues. CDR3 sequence reads: CASSSREKVGELFF. CDR3 DNA: TGTGCCAGCAGCTCCAGGGAGAAAGTCGGGGAGCTGTTTTTT.

This clonotype appeared a few times. The J gene is TRBJ2-5, the V gene TRBV27; D is unclear. This CDR3 comprises 15 residues. V gave up 3 bases and J gave up 3 bases, with 14 bases separating them. Germline V gene lookup returns CDR1 MNHEY and CDR2 SMNVEV (reference sequence). The CDR3 DNA follows: TGTGCCAGCAGTTTGAAGGGAATTTGGGAAGAGACCCAGTACTTC. It specifies CASSLKGIWEETQYF.

The CDR3 bases are TGTGCCAGCAGTGGACAGGGTGAAATTGGTTCACCCCTCCACTTT. Translating gives CASSGQGEIGSPLHF. The chain has TRBV6-1 and TRBJ1-6; 7 bases fit TRBD1. The CDR3 totals 15 residues. CDR1 and CDR2 from the germline V gene are MNHNS and SASEGT. V lost 4 bases, J lost 9 bases, and 9 bases stayed unmatched.

This clonotype was observed at least ten times. This chain connects TRBV3-1 to TRBJ1-6, with unresolved D. The CDR3 contains 14 residues. CDR1 is LGHDT and CDR2 is YNNKEL in the germline V gene (reference sequence). Trimming removed 1 base at V and 8 bases at J, with 9 bases between. This CDR3 reads CASSQAGVHSPLHF. The CDR3, as DNA: TGTGCCAGCAGCCAAGCGGGCGTCCATTCACCCCTCCACTTT.

This chain links TRBV15 with TRBJ1-1; the D gene is possibly TRBD1 (5 bases). The V end was cut by 3 bases, the J end by 6 bases, with 17 bases between. Germline V gives CDR1 LNHNV, CDR2 YYDKDF (reference sequence). The CDR3 totals 15 residues. This CDR3 is CATSSQRDAWAEAFF. The CDR3, as DNA: TGTGCCACCAGCAGCCAAAGGGACGCCTGGGCTGAAGCTTTCTTT. The variable domain in full, with the rest retrieved from reference TRBV15 and TRBJ1-1, is DAMVIQNPRYQVTQFGKPVTLSCSQTLNHNVMYWYQQKSSQAPKLLFHYYDKDFNNEADTPDNFQSRRPNTSFCFLDIRSPGLGDTAMYLCATSSQRDAWAEAFFGQGTRLTVV.

This sequence joins TRBV2 and TRBJ1-3; a possible D gene is TRBD1 (6 bases). Germline CDR1 reads SNHLY; CDR2 reads FYNNEI. V was pared by 6 bases and J by 4 bases, with 16 bases between. This CDR3 spans 15 amino acids. DNA for the CDR3: TGTGCCAGCAGCGGAAACAGGGTGTCCGGAAACACCATATATTTT. This translates into CASSGNRVSGNTIYF.

V and J are TRBV14 and TRBJ2-7, with TRBD1 matching over 9 bases. Unmatched junction bases numbered 14, after V lost 2 bases and J lost 3 bases. This CDR3 is 18 amino acids long. Per germline, CDR1 SGHDN and CDR2 FVKESK. DNA for the CDR3: TGTGCCAGCAGCCAATTAACAGGGTCCGGGACAGGGTGCTACGAGCAGTACTTC. It translates to CASSQLTGSGTGCYEQYF. Filled out from reference TRBV14 and TRBJ2-7, the complete variable domain reads EAGVTQFPSHSVIEKGQTVTLRCDPISGHDNLYWYRRVMGKEIKFLLHFVKESKQDESGMPNNRFLAERTGGTYSTLKVQPAELEDSGVYFCASSQLTGSGTGCYEQYFGPGTRLTVT.

This clonotype was seen many times. The rearrangement uses TRBV24-1 and TRBJ2-7; no clear D. There are 13 residues in the CDR3. Germline CDR1 KGHDR, CDR2 SFDVKD. Trimming took off 1 base at V and 3 bases at J, with 6 bases between the two ends. Written as DNA, the CDR3 is TGTGCCACCAGTGATTTCCCGGGCTACGAGCAGTACTTC. It specifies CATSDFPGYEQYF.

V and J are TRBV11-2 and TRBJ2-2, with 9 bases that match TRBD1. Unmatched junction bases numbered 8, after V lost 5 bases and J lost 4 bases. Germline values: CDR1 SGHAT, CDR2 FQNNGV. CDR3 length: 16 amino acids. Here the CDR3 reads CASSPKTGGITGELFF. As DNA, the CDR3 is TGTGCCAGCAGCCCTAAGACAGGGGGAATCACCGGGGAGCTGTTTTTT.

This clonotype was counted once. The V and J genes are TRBV19 and TRBJ2-3, with TRBD1 matching 8 bases. CDR1 LNHDA and CDR2 SQIVND come from the germline V gene (reference sequence). V gave up 6 bases and J gave up 0 bases; unmatched junction bases: 5. This CDR3 is built from 15 residues. The CDR3 DNA reads as TGTGCCAGTAGGCCGACAGGGGCGAGCACAGATACGCAGTATTTT. It codes for CASRPTGASTDTQYF.